A selection of T cell receptor beta chains follows, all from one sample in a study of T cell responses to AZD1222 COVID-19 vaccine. TCRdb's copy holds only in-frame clones and misses some; the assay was immunoSEQ multiplex PCR. The profile shows some 92,000 clones, roughly 88% of them singletons. This specimen consisted of peripheral blood, obtained on day 0 of AZD1222 vaccination. Receptor source: an adult in good health. Both conserved end residues are part of each CDR3. D genes are given only for firm matches. Clone size appears in some rows only: once, few, many, or a class for an expanded clone.

j_call d_call clone_size v_call cdr3_aa cdr3_nt
TRBJ2-5 TRBD2 - TRBV28 CASALTSGSKTQYF TGTGCCAGTGCGTTGACTAGCGGGAGTAAGACCCAGTACTTC
TRBJ1-2 - - TRBV28 CASRPPSGHPNYGYTF TGTGCCAGCAGACCCCCTTCGGGACATCCTAACTATGGCTACACCTTC
TRBJ2-7 - - TRBV28 CASSYGQSYEQYF TGTGCCAGCAGTTATGGACAGTCCTACGAGCAGTACTTC
TRBJ1-4 - once TRBV5-1 CASSLDTGKNEKLFF TGCGCCAGCAGCTTGGATACAGGGAAAAATGAAAAACTGTTTTTT
TRBJ2-3 - - TRBV9 CASSVGPNLSTDTQYF TGTGCCAGCAGCGTAGGGCCTAATCTTAGCACAGATACGCAGTATTTT
TRBJ2-1 - - TRBV5-4 CASSFWTDYNEQFF TGTGCCAGCAGCTTCTGGACAGACTACAATGAGCAGTTCTTC
TRBJ2-3 TRBD2 - TRBV4-2 CASSQYRGLAGADTQYF TGTGCCAGCAGCCAGTATCGGGGACTAGCGGGAGCAGATACGCAGTATTTT
TRBJ1-3 - - TRBV28 CASSLRTEGSGNTIYF TGTGCCAGCAGTTTAAGGACAGAAGGCTCTGGAAACACCATATATTTT
TRBJ2-1 - - TRBV28 CASSLWGTEQFF TGTGCCAGCAGTTTATGGGGGACAGAGCAGTTCTTC
TRBJ2-5 TRBD1 - TRBV9 CASSFNQGALETQYF TGTGCCAGCAGTTTTAACCAGGGGGCGCTTGAGACCCAGTACTTC
TRBJ2-7 TRBD2 - TRBV2 CASVGGESPYEQYF TGTGCCAGCGTGGGGGGGGAGTCCCCCTACGAGCAGTACTTC
TRBJ2-7 TRBD1 - TRBV6-5 CASKHRGGYEQYF TGTGCCAGCAAGCACAGGGGTGGGTACGAGCAGTACTTC
TRBJ2-1 - - TRBV9 CASSIRSSGTYNEQFF TGTGCCAGCAGCATCCGGAGTAGCGGTACCTACAATGAGCAGTTCTTC
TRBJ1-5 - - TRBV11-2 CASSPGSSNQPQHF TGTGCCAGCAGCCCCGGGAGTAGCAATCAGCCCCAGCATTTT
TRBJ1-1 - - TRBV3-1/TRBV3-2 CASSPRGTEAFF TGTGCCAGCAGCCCCAGGGGTACTGAAGCTTTCTTT
TRBJ1-2 TRBD1 - TRBV5-1 CASSGGTGITYGYTF TGCGCCAGCAGCGGCGGGACAGGGATTACCTATGGCTACACCTTC
TRBJ1-3 - - TRBV5-1 CASSLGGGGSSGNTIYF TGCGCCAGCAGCTTGGGAGGTGGAGGGAGCTCTGGAAACACCATATATTTT
TRBJ1-3 TRBD1 - TRBV6-5 CASRQGSGNTIYF TGTGCCAGCCGACAGGGCTCTGGAAACACCATATATTTT
TRBJ2-1 TRBD1 - TRBV2 CASRMDRVGEQFF TGTGCCAGCAGAATGGACAGGGTTGGCGAGCAGTTCTTC
TRBJ1-3 TRBD1 - TRBV28 CASSNRGSGNTIYF TGTGCCAGCAGTAACAGGGGCTCTGGAAACACCATATATTTT
TRBJ2-4 - - TRBV28 CASSPQILRSKNIQYF TGTGCCAGCAGTCCACAAATCCTGAGGTCCAAAAACATTCAGTACTTC
TRBJ1-1 - - TRBV9 CASSDVGRNAEAFF TGTGCCAGCAGCGATGTCGGGAGGAACGCTGAAGCTTTCTTT
TRBJ2-1 - - TRBV7-3 CASSLGLSTGEQFF TGTGCCAGCAGCTTGGGTTTAAGTACTGGTGAGCAGTTCTTC
TRBJ1-1 - - TRBV7-3 CASSCLREGNTEAFF TGTGCCAGCAGCTGCCTCCGCGAGGGGAACACTGAAGCTTTCTTT
TRBJ2-1 TRBD2 - TRBV11-2 CASSLTHVTSGQYNEQFF TGTGCCAGCAGCTTAACTCATGTGACTAGCGGGCAGTACAATGAGCAGTTCTTC
TRBJ2-1 TRBD2 - TRBV11-3 CASSPRGEGFDEQFF TGTGCCAGCAGCCCCCGCGGGGAGGGGTTCGATGAGCAGTTCTTC
TRBJ1-5 TRBD1 - TRBV3-1/TRBV3-2 CASSLGQGASVQPQHF TGTGCCAGCAGCCTAGGACAGGGGGCTTCGGTACAGCCCCAGCATTTT
TRBJ1-4 - - TRBV30 CACQRTIRTEKLFF TGTGCCTGCCAACGGACAATACGGACTGAAAAACTGTTTTTT
TRBJ2-6 - - TRBV5-8 CASSLAGRSGANVLTF TGTGCCAGCAGCTTGGCCGGACGCTCTGGGGCCAACGTCCTGACTTTC
TRBJ1-6 - - TRBV24-1 CATSSGDSPLHF TGTGCCACCAGTTCAGGAGATTCACCCCTCCACTTT
TRBJ2-2 TRBD2 once TRBV30 CAWSVRSGSYVGELFF TGTGCCTGGAGTGTACGGAGCGGGAGTTACGTCGGGGAGCTGTTTTTT
TRBJ2-3 TRBD2 - TRBV7-9 CASSIKSGLAGVAARQTTQYF TGTGCCAGCAGCATTAAAAGTGGACTAGCGGGAGTGGCGGCGAGGCAAACTACGCAGTATTTT
TRBJ2-7 - - TRBV11-2 CASSLDDTGEQYF TGTGCCAGCAGCTTAGATGATACTGGCGAGCAGTACTTC
TRBJ2-2 TRBD2 - TRBV7-9 CASSLVAAGGLTGELFF TGTGCCAGCAGCTTAGTCGCAGCGGGAGGGCTCACCGGGGAGCTGTTTTTT
TRBJ1-2 TRBD1 - TRBV7-2 CASSSDATTGPTF TGTGCCAGCAGCTCTGATGCGACGACAGGGCCCACCTTC
TRBJ1-2 TRBD1 - TRBV25-1 CASSEELTGGNGYTF TGTGCCAGCAGTGAGGAGTTGACAGGGGGGAATGGCTACACCTTC
TRBJ2-1 - - TRBV18 CASSPQGDEQFF TGTGCCAGCTCACCGCAGGGTGATGAGCAGTTCTTC